Sequencing of this TCR beta chain was carried out in a study of CD8+ T cells in alopecia areata. Germline CDR1 reads SGHTA; CDR2 reads FQGNSA. Trimming at V came to 5 bases and at J to 5 bases, leaving 8 bases not matched to a gene. The CDR3 is made up of 14 amino acids. Described treatment: oral pan-JAK inhibitor, 5-10 mg twice daily. It was cDNA, reverse transcribed from extracted RNA, that served as the sequencing template. The method was immunoSEQ multiplex PCR; TCRdb's version includes in-frame clones alone and lacks a portion of them. Here the sample spans some 160,000 clones, under 70% being singletons.

This TCR was recovered from a human donor with alopecia areata. The chain employs TRBV7-2 and TRBJ1-2; 7 bases are shared with TRBD1. Sequencing was performed on CD4+ T cells sorted from blood, taken at week 4, from a patient treated with tofacitinib. In DNA form, the CDR3 reads TGTGCCAGCAGCCACGCCGGGACAGCATATGGCTACACCTTC. Translated: CASSHAGTAYGYTF.